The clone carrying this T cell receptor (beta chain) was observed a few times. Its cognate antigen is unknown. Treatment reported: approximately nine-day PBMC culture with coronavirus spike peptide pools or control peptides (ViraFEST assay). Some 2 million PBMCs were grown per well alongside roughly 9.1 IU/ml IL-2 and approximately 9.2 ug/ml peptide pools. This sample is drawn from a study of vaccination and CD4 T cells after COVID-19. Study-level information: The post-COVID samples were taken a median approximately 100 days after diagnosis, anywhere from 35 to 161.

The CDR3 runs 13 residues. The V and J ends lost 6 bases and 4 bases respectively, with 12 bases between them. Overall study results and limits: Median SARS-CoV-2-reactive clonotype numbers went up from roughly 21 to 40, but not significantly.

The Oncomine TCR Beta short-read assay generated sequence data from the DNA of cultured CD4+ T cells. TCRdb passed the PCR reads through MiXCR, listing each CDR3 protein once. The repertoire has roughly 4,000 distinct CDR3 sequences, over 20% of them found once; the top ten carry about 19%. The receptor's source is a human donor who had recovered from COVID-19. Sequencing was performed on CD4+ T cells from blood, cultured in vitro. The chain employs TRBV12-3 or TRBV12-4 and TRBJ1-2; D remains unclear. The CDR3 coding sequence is TGTGCCAGCAGCCTAGAGGCTCTCTATGGCTACACCTTC. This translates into CASSLEALYGYTF.